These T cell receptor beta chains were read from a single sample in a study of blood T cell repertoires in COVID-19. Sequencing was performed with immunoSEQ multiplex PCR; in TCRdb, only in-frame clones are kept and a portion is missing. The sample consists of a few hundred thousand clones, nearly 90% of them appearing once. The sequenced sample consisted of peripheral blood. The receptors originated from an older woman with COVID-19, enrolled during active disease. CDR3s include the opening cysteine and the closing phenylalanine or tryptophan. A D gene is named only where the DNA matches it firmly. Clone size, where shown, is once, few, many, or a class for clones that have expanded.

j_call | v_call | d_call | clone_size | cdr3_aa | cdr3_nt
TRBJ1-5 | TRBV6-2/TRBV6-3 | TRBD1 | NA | CASSRRRAGGWQPQHF | TGTGCCAGCAGCCGCCGGAGAGCAGGGGGCTGGCAGCCCCAGCATTTT
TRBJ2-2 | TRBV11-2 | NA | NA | CASSSLADGELFF | TGTGCCAGCAGCTCCTTGGCGGACGGGGAGCTGTTTTTT
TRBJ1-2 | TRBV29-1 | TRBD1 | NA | CSADRGTYGYTF | TGCAGCGCTGACAGGGGGACCTATGGCTACACCTTC
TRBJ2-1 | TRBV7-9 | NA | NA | CASSPPAGWRGGNEQFF | TGTGCCAGCAGCCCCCCCGCTGGGTGGAGGGGAGGCAATGAGCAGTTCTTC
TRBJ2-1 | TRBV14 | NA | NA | CASSQEWSNEQFF | TGTGCCAGCAGCCAAGAATGGAGTAATGAGCAGTTCTTC
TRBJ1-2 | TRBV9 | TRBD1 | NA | CASSVGTGKEAGYTF | TGTGCCAGCAGCGTAGGGACAGGGAAGGAGGCGGGCTACACCTTC
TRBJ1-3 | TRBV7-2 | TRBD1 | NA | CASSLGGTGKAGNTIYF | TGTGCCAGCAGCTTAGGGGGGACAGGTAAAGCTGGAAACACCATATATTTT
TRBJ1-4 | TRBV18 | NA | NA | CASSLTVPHEKLFF | TGTGCCAGCTCACTGACAGTTCCCCATGAAAAACTGTTTTTT
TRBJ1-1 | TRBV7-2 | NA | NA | CASSLAGRGVAFF | TGTGCCAGCAGCTTAGCCGGCAGGGGCGTAGCTTTCTTT
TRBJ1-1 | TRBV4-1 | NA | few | CASSQVGVAMNTEAFF | TGCGCCAGCAGCCAAGTAGGAGTGGCCATGAACACTGAAGCTTTCTTT
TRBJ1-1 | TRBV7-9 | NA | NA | CASSFAGDTEAFF | TGTGCCAGCAGCTTTGCAGGGGACACTGAAGCTTTCTTT
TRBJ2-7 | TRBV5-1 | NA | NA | CASSLKSKRGRIGF | TGCGCCAGCAGCTTGAAATCCAAGAGAGGCCGGATTGGATTC
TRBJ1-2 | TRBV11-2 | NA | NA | CASSLTPVVNYGYTF | TGTGCCAGCAGCTTAACCCCAGTTGTTAACTATGGCTACACCTTC
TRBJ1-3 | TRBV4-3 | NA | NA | CASSQELLSQGYVGNTIYF | TGCGCCAGCAGCCAAGAGTTGCTGAGTCAGGGGTATGTGGGAAACACCATATATTTT
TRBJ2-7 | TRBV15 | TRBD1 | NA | CATSPGQGFHEQYF | TGTGCCACCAGTCCGGGACAGGGGTTCCACGAGCAGTACTTC
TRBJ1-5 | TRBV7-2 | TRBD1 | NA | CASRGGPNQPQHF | TGTGCCAGCAGAGGGGGCCCAAATCAGCCCCAGCATTTT
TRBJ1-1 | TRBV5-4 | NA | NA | CASSLANRWDTEAFF | TGTGCCAGCAGCTTGGCCAACAGGTGGGACACTGAAGCTTTCTTT
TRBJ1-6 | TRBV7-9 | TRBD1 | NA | CASSLQGQPGNSPLHF | TGTGCCAGCAGCCTCCAGGGACAGCCCGGTAATTCACCCCTCCACTTT
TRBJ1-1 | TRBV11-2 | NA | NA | CASSLEGVGTEAFF | TGTGCCAGCAGCTTAGAAGGGGTTGGGACTGAAGCTTTCTTT
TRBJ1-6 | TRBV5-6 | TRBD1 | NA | CASSLRFGDSGNSPLHF | TGTGCCAGCAGCTTGAGATTTGGGGACAGCGGTAATTCACCCCTCCACTTT
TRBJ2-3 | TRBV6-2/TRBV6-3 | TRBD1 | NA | CASSGLGQVTDTQYF | TGTGCCAGCAGTGGCCTTGGACAGGTAACAGATACGCAGTATTTT
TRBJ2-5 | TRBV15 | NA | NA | CATSRDGPENQETQYF | TGTGCCACCAGCAGAGATGGCCCAGAAAACCAAGAGACCCAGTACTTC
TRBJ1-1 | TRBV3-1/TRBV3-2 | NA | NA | CASSLDIRANTEAFF | TGTGCCAGCAGCTTGGACATTAGGGCGAACACTGAAGCTTTCTTT
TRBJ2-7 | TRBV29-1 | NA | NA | CSAGGVLGTYEQYF | TGCAGCGCAGGGGGGGTATTGGGAACCTACGAGCAGTACTTC
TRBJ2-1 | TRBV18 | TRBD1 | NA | CASSADRDGEQFF | TGTGCCAGCTCCGCGGACAGGGATGGTGAGCAGTTCTTC
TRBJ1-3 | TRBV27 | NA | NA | CASKATGTGNTIYF | TGTGCCAGCAAAGCTACGGGGACTGGAAACACCATATATTTT
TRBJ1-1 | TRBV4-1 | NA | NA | CASSQDPFGMNTEAFF | TGCGCCAGCAGCCAAGATCCCTTCGGGATGAACACTGAAGCTTTCTTT
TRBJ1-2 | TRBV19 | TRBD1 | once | CASRPTGDGTNYGYTF | TGTGCCAGTAGACCGACAGGGGATGGCACTAACTATGGCTACACCTTC
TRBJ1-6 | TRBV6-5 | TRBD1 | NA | CASSYGTGGNSPLHF | TGTGCCAGCAGTTACGGGACAGGGGGGAATTCACCCCTCCACTTT
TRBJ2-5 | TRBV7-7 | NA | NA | CASSLAYRGGEETQYF | TGTGCTAGCAGCTTAGCTTACAGGGGAGGAGAAGAGACCCAGTACTTC
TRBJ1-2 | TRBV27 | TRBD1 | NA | CASSPDRGGYGYTF | TGTGCCAGCAGCCCGGACAGGGGAGGGTATGGCTACACCTTC
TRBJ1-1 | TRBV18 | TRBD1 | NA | CASSPPGQGANTEAFF | TGTGCCAGCTCACCGCCGGGCCAGGGGGCGAACACTGAAGCTTTCTTT
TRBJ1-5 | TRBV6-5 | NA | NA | CASRSSKREQPQHF | TGTGCCTCCCGATCGTCAAAAAGGGAGCAGCCCCAGCATTTT
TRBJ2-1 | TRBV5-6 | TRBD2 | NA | CASSLVGGANEQFF | TGTGCCAGCAGCTTGGTCGGGGGGGCCAATGAGCAGTTCTTC
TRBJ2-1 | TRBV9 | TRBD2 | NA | CASSVTGTSADEQFF | TGTGCCAGCAGCGTAACCGGGACTAGCGCCGATGAGCAGTTCTTC
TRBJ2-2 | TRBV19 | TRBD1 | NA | CASRGTGVAGELFF | TGTGCCAGTAGAGGGACAGGGGTCGCCGGGGAGCTGTTTTTT
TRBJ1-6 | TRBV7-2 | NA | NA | CASSPRAGLNNSPLHF | TGTGCCAGCAGCCCGAGGGCGGGGTTGAATAATTCACCCCTCCACTTT
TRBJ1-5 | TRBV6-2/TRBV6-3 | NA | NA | CASSSRGRQPQHF | TGTGCCAGCAGTTCCAGGGGACGGCAGCCCCAGCATTTT
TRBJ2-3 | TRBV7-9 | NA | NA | CASSLTGKKDTQYF | TGTGCCAGCAGCTTAACGGGGAAGAAAGATACGCAGTATTTT
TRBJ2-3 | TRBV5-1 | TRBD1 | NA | CASSLDDRDGDTQYF | TGCGCCAGCAGCTTGGATGACAGGGATGGGGATACGCAGTATTTT
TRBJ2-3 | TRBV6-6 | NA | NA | CASSYRQSTDTQYF | TGTGCCAGCAGTTACCGTCAGAGCACAGATACGCAGTATTTT
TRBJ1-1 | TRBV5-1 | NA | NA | CASSLEGHLNTEAFF | TGCGCCAGCAGCTTGGAGGGACACCTAAACACTGAAGCTTTCTTT
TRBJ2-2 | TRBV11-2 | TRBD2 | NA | CASSLGLAAGELFF | TGTGCCAGCAGCTTAGGACTAGCGGCCGGGGAGCTGTTTTTT
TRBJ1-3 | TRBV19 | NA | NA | CASSSSGVRGNTIYF | TGTGCCAGTAGCAGTTCAGGGGTGAGAGGAAACACCATATATTTT
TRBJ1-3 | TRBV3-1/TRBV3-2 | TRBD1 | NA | CASSQLRDRGLGNTIYF | TGTGCCAGCAGCCAACTCCGGGACAGGGGGCTTGGAAACACCATATATTTT
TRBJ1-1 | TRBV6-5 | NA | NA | CASSYQGLNTEAFF | TGTGCCAGCAGTTACCAGGGCCTGAACACTGAAGCTTTCTTT
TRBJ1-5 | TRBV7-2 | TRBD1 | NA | CASSVQGAPPQHF | TGTGCCAGCAGCGTACAGGGGGCGCCGCCCCAGCATTTT
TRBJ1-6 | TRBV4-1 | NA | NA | CASSQDRGPSPLHF | TGCGCCAGCAGCCAAGACAGGGGCCCCTCGCCCCTCCACTTT
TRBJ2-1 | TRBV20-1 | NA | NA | CSAAPRSEQFF | TGCAGTGCTGCCCCTAGGTCTGAGCAGTTCTTC
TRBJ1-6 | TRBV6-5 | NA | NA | CASSQEGANSSPLHF | TGTGCCAGCAGTCAGGAAGGGGCTAACAGTTCACCCCTCCACTTT
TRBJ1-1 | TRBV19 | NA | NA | CASSIGGLNTEAFF | TGTGCCAGTAGTATAGGCGGGCTGAACACTGAAGCTTTCTTT
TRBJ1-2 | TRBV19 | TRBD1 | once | CASSIEWDRNYYGYTF | TGTGCCAGTAGTATTGAGTGGGACAGGAACTACTATGGCTACACCTTC
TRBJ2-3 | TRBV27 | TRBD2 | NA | CASSERGPQDTQYF | TGTGCCAGCAGTGAGCGGGGGCCACAGGATACGCAGTATTTT
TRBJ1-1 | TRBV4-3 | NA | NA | CASSQESGAPNTEAFF | TGCGCCAGCAGCCAAGAATCAGGGGCCCCGAACACTGAAGCTTTCTTT